These 8 T cell receptor beta chains share one sample of origin, sequenced in a study of blood T cell repertoires in COVID-19. Using immunoSEQ multiplex PCR, the repertoire was profiled, and TCRdb retains in-frame clones only, with some absent. The sample holds 45,000 to 55,000 clones, 87% seen once. Specimen: peripheral blood. The receptor source for this set is a man aged 50 or older with active COVID-19.

V and J are TRBV28 and TRBJ1-2, with D unresolved. CDR1 and CDR2 from the germline V gene are MDHEN and SYDVKM. V shed 4 bases and J shed 3 bases, with 6 bases lying between them. The CDR3 consists of 12 residues. The CDR3 is CASSSHDYGYTF. The CDR3 DNA reads as TGTGCCAGCAGTTCACACGACTATGGCTACACCTTC.

The chain links TRBV27 to TRBJ2-3; 12 bases align to TRBD2. CDR1 MNHEY and CDR2 SMNVEV come from the germline V gene (reference sequence). The CDR3 is 16 amino acids. V dropped 6 bases and J dropped 6; count of bases not matched to a gene: 10. The CDR3 reads CASSSPASGRADTQYF. Written as DNA, the CDR3 is TGTGCCAGCAGCTCCCCTGCTAGCGGGAGGGCGGATACGCAGTATTTT.

V usage is TRBV6-5 and J usage is TRBJ2-1, with 8 bases fitting TRBD2. Trimming cost V 2 bases and J 6 bases; bases outside gene matches: 9. This CDR3 is built from 16 residues. Per the germline V gene, CDR1 is MNHEY and CDR2 is SVGAGI. Here the CDR3 DNA reads TGTGCCAGCAGTTACACTGGGACTAGGGGCCTCAATGAGCAGTTCTTC. Translated, it gives CASSYTGTRGLNEQFF.

This clone was observed once. This chain links TRBV27 with TRBJ2-1; TRBD2 matches at 7 bases. CDR1 is MNHEY, CDR2 SMNVEV, per germline (reference sequence). The CDR3 is 14 amino acids. V was pared by 6 bases and J by 7 bases, with 9 bases of the junction left unmatched. DNA of the CDR3: TGTGCCAGCAGCCCTCTGGGGCGGGAGAATGAGCAGTTCTTC. Translating gives CASSPLGRENEQFF.

The chain employs TRBV7-9 and TRBJ2-1; the match to TRBD2 covers 10 bases. Germline trimming cut 1 base from V and 7 bases from J; bases unmatched to any gene: 13. The CDR3 is 18 amino acids. Looked up from germline, CDR1 is SEHNR and CDR2 is FQNEAQ (reference sequence). The CDR3: CASSLDRLAGESVNEQFF. As DNA, the CDR3 is TGTGCCAGCAGCTTAGATCGTCTAGCGGGGGAGTCTGTTAATGAGCAGTTCTTC.

V is TRBV6-2 or TRBV6-3 and J is TRBJ2-7; D is ambiguous. The ends were cut back, 5 bases at V and 2 bases at J, with 10 bases in the middle. The length of the CDR3 is 13 residues. Germline V gene lookup returns CDR1 MNHEY and CDR2 SVGEGT. The CDR3 here is CASSPLGTYEQYF. CDR3 sequence (DNA): TGTGCCAGCAGTCCCCTAGGAACCTACGAGCAGTACTTC.

The J gene is TRBJ2-7, the V gene TRBV28, with D possibly being TRBD1 (6 bases). The germline V gene encodes CDR1 MDHEN and CDR2 SYDVKM. The CDR3 sequence is 14 residues long. V dropped 3 bases and J dropped 0 bases, with 9 bases sitting between them. The CDR3 nucleotides read TGTGCCAGCAGTTTCGCCAGGGGCTCCTACGAGCAGTACTTC. Protein product: CASSFARGSYEQYF.

The J gene is TRBJ2-7, the V gene TRBV5-5, with 7 positions matching TRBD2. The V gene end was trimmed by 0 bases and the J gene end by 2 bases; junction bases not matched to a gene: 2. Germline CDR1 is SGHKS and CDR2 is YYEKEE (reference sequence). The CDR3 is 14 amino acids. The CDR3 DNA reads as TGTGCCAGCAGCTTGGACGGGGGGACCTACGAGCAGTACTTC. Translated: CASSLDGGTYEQYF.